Listed below are T cell receptor beta chains from one sample, sequenced in a study of cytomegalovirus exposure and HLA in healthy donors. This table comes from immunoSEQ multiplex PCR, and its TCRdb copy is limited to in-frame clones, with some not included. The sample lists about 250,000 clones; 80% to 90% were seen once. Sequenced material: PBMCs. The source of these receptors is a girl aged 2 to 10 in good health and CMV-seronegative. The CDR3 runs from the conserved cysteine through the conserved F or W. The order of the fields is D gene, clone size, J gene, V gene, CDR3 protein, CDR3 DNA. D genes are given only for firm matches. Clone size is given for some rows only: seen once, a few or many times, or a class if the clone is expanded.

. . TRBJ2-7 TRBV13 CASSYPGDEQYF TGTGCCAGCAGTTATCCAGGGGACGAGCAGTACTTC
TRBD2 . TRBJ2-2 TRBV5-6 CASAAGLFTGELFF TGTGCCAGCGCGGCGGGACTATTCACCGGGGAGCTGTTTTTT
. . TRBJ1-1 TRBV25-1 CASSDRGEKAFF TGTGCCAGCAGTGACCGGGGGGAGAAAGCTTTCTTT
. . TRBJ1-3 TRBV29-1 CSVYQASGNTIYF TGCAGCGTTTATCAGGCTTCAGGAAACACCATATATTTT
TRBD1 . TRBJ1-1 TRBV27 CASSLNRGREAFF TGTGCCAGCAGTCTTAACAGGGGCCGTGAAGCTTTCTTT
. . TRBJ1-2 TRBV27 CASSPRIDRTANYGYTF TGTGCCAGCAGTCCGAGAATAGACAGGACAGCTAACTATGGCTACACCTTC
. . TRBJ2-1 TRBV2 CASSERGGRQFF TGTGCCAGCAGTGAACGGGGAGGTAGGCAGTTCTTC
. . TRBJ1-5 TRBV6-1 CASRSTPGGNQPQHF TGTGCCAGCAGATCCACACCGGGGGGGAATCAGCCCCAGCATTTT
. . TRBJ1-5 TRBV2 CASSPGGLGGGDQPQHF TGTGCCAGCAGTCCCGGGGGTCTCGGGGGTGGAGATCAGCCCCAGCATTTT
. . TRBJ2-6 TRBV27 CASSHFWAGSGANVLTF TGTGCCAGCAGTCATTTCTGGGCCGGCTCTGGGGCCAACGTCCTGACTTTC
TRBD1 . TRBJ1-5 TRBV11-2 CASSLDAGQGNQPQHF TGTGCCAGCAGCTTAGATGCGGGACAGGGCAATCAGCCCCAGCATTTT
. few TRBJ1-1 TRBV6-5 CASSYSSPTEAFF TGTGCCAGCAGTTACTCTTCTCCCACTGAAGCTTTCTTT
TRBD1 . TRBJ2-3 TRBV7-9 CASSWTGSDTQYF TGTGCCAGCAGCTGGACAGGGTCAGATACGCAGTATTTT
TRBD1 . TRBJ2-7 TRBV5-6 CASSYLQGGYEQYF TGTGCCAGCAGCTACCTACAGGGGGGCTACGAGCAGTACTTC
TRBD1 . TRBJ2-7 TRBV27 CASSPGQPPYEQYF TGTGCCAGCAGTCCGGGACAGCCTCCCTACGAGCAGTACTTC
TRBD1 few TRBJ2-6 TRBV7-9 CASSSTGGFSGANVLTF TGTGCCAGCAGCTCAACAGGGGGATTTTCTGGGGCCAACGTCCTGACTTTC
TRBD1 . TRBJ2-3 TRBV5-1 CASSWPAGQGLTDTQYF TGCGCCAGCAGCTGGCCGGCCGGACAGGGGTTGACAGATACGCAGTATTTT
TRBD2 . TRBJ2-3 TRBV5-4 CASSLKVTGGPTDTQYF TGTGCCAGCAGCTTGAAGGTTACGGGAGGTCCCACAGATACGCAGTATTTT
TRBD2 . TRBJ2-3 TRBV7-9 CASSQRRGGPTDTQYF TGTGCCAGCAGCCAAAGGCGGGGGGGCCCCACAGATACGCAGTATTTT
. . TRBJ1-3 TRBV6-1 CASSPSGEENTIYF TGTGCCAGCAGCCCCTCGGGGGAAGAAAACACCATATATTTT
. . TRBJ1-5 TRBV30 CAWSVRKTGNQPQHF TGTGCCTGGAGTGTGCGGAAAACGGGCAATCAGCCCCAGCATTTT
. . TRBJ2-5 TRBV7-6 CASSLVGGRETQYF TGTGCCAGCAGCTTAGTCGGGGGGCGAGAGACCCAGTACTTC
TRBD1 . TRBJ2-1 TRBV6-6 CASRTGNEQFF TGTGCCAGCCGGACAGGCAATGAGCAGTTCTTC
. . TRBJ2-1 TRBV12-5 CASGLPWGDNEQFF TGTGCTAGTGGTTTGCCCTGGGGGGACAATGAGCAGTTCTTC
TRBD2 . TRBJ2-1 TRBV19 CASSISSGRMANEQFF TGTGCCAGTAGTATCAGTAGCGGGAGGATGGCGAATGAGCAGTTCTTC
. . TRBJ2-7 TRBV7-9 CASSPTVVSDYEQYF TGTGCCAGCAGCCCCACAGTGGTTAGTGACTACGAGCAGTACTTC